This entry lists 10 T cell receptor beta chains sequenced from one sample in a study of shared clonotypes between healthy human individuals. This table comes from immunoSEQ multiplex PCR, and its TCRdb copy is limited to in-frame clones, with some not included. The sample lists a few million clones, just over 90% seen once, with around 0.14% in the top ten. Sequencing was carried out using naive CD4+ T cells sorted from blood. Subset indicated: CD45RA+ positively selected. These TCRs come from a man in his late teens or twenties in good health.

Notes on this clone: This specimen includes other DNA sequences encoding the same CDR3. This chain links TRBV5-1 with TRBJ1-1, with 9 bases identical to TRBD1. Germline-derived CDR1 and CDR2 are SGHRS and YFSETQ. The junction had 5 bases not matched to a gene; V was cut back by 4 bases and J by 1 base. The CDR3 extends over 15 amino acids. The CDR3 loop reads CASSPRTGENTEAFF. The CDR3 DNA reads as TGCGCCAGCAGCCCCCGGACAGGGGAGAACACTGAAGCTTTCTTT.

The V call is TRBV25-1, the J call TRBJ2-7; D uncertain. The CDR3 covers 13 residues. Trimming shortened V by 1 base and J by 2 bases, and 6 bases separated the two germline ends. Germline V gives CDR1 MGHDK, CDR2 SYGVNS. The CDR3 coding sequence is TGTGCCAGCAGTGAATCCGACACCTACGAGCAGTACTTC. Translated, it gives CASSESDTYEQYF.

The rearrangement uses TRBV5-4 and TRBJ1-2; D perhaps matches TRBD1 (5 bases). Germline CDR1 and CDR2: SGHNT and YYREEE (reference sequence). V lost 4 bases and J 3 bases, leaving 16 bases between the germline ends. The CDR3 has 15 residues. The CDR3 DNA sequence: TGTGCCAGCAGCCACAAGACAGAGCCATACTATGGCTACACCTTC. Protein: CASSHKTEPYYGYTF.

CDR3 region: CASSPRGTLTGELFF. The CDR3 coding sequence is TGTGCCAGCAGCCCCCGGGGAACGCTCACCGGGGAGCTGTTTTTT. The rearrangement joins TRBV13 to TRBJ2-2, with a tentative D call TRBD2 (5 bases). This CDR3 region has 15 residues. CDR1 is PRHDT, CDR2 FYEKMQ, per germline (reference sequence). Trimming left V 5 bases short and J 4 bases short, with 14 bases between.

The rearrangement joins TRBV28 to TRBJ2-7, with TRBD1 matching 9 bases. The CDR3 extends over 14 amino acids. The trim removed 3 bases at V and 2 bases at J, leaving 2 bases unmatched. CDR1 is MDHEN and CDR2 is SYDVKM in the germline V gene. The CDR3 DNA follows: TGTGCCAGCAGTTTGACAGGGGGGCCCTACGAGCAGTACTTC. Protein: CASSLTGGPYEQYF.

This clone was recorded once. The chain carries TRBV4-3 and TRBJ2-3; no definite D call. V was trimmed by 0 bases and J by 6 bases, leaving 13 bases between them. CDR1 is LGHNA and CDR2 is YSLEER in the germline V gene. The CDR3 consists of 15 residues. The CDR3 protein is CASSQDPTLADTQYF. In nucleotides, the CDR3 is TGCGCCAGCAGCCAAGATCCAACACTTGCGGATACGCAGTATTTT.

This chain uses TRBV5-1 with TRBJ2-3; D not resolved. Between the trimmed V and J ends, which lost 5 bases and 2 bases, there was a span of 6 bases. The length of the CDR3 is 12 residues. Germline CDR1 SGHRS, CDR2 YFSETQ. The CDR3 loop is CASSYDTDTQYF. DNA of the CDR3: TGCGCCAGCAGTTACGACACAGATACGCAGTATTTT.

V gene TRBV15 combines with J gene TRBJ2-7; 9 nucleotides align to TRBD2. This CDR3 spans 15 amino acids. Germline CDR1 and CDR2: LNHNV and YYDKDF (reference sequence). V was clipped by 5 bases and J by 4 bases; unmatched bases: 9. Here the CDR3 reads CATSPLAGGKYEQYF. CDR3 DNA sequence: TGTGCCACCAGCCCCTTGGCGGGGGGGAAATACGAGCAGTACTTC.

The table lists this clone with a count of one. One end of the junction varies from germline; a read error may be responsible. The chain carries TRBV6-5 and TRBJ2-7; perhaps TRBD2 as D (5 bases). CDR1 and CDR2 (germline): MNHEY, SVGAGI. CDR3 length equals 14 residues. The CDR3 region has the DNA TGTGCCAGCAGACCCGGGGTTTGGTCCAGCCGAACGCACTTC. Its translation is CASRPGVWSSRTHF.

The rearrangement uses TRBV7-2 and TRBJ2-3; D ambiguous. The CDR3 extends over 12 amino acids. The ends were cut back, 2 bases at V and 7 bases at J, with 7 bases in the middle. Germline V CDR1 and CDR2: SGHTA, FQGNSA. CDR3 region: CASSLQRNTQYF. The CDR3 DNA reads TGTGCCAGCAGCTTACAGAGAAATACGCAGTATTTT.